This TCR beta chain was found in a study of shared clonotypes between healthy human individuals. Study-wide background: Donors, aged 18 to 49, were two women and three men.

There were only Caucasian adults among the donors, and all lived in Nashville, Tennessee. In the original workflow: Filtering differed, since immunoSEQ gave only junction sequences and no quality scores. Only in-frame clones appear in the TCRdb table, and some are missing; sequencing was by immunoSEQ multiplex PCR. V, J and clone size are taken as reported in that table, and D and trimming were inferred from the DNA itself. The data contain 400,000 to 600,000 clones, over 75% of them seen just once; the ten biggest clones take up approximately 12%. The sequencing input was PBMCs. The receptor was isolated from a woman in her thirties or forties in good health. Some clones in this sample may be carry-over from other donors' samples.

The CDR3 sequence is CASRATGYEQYF. DNA for the CDR3: TGTGCCAGCAGGGCGACAGGATACGAGCAGTACTTC. This chain joins TRBV27 and TRBJ2-7, with a possible D match to TRBD1 (6 bases). The CDR3 contains 12 residues. Germline values: CDR1 MNHEY, CDR2 SMNVEV (reference sequence). V was cut by 6 bases and J by 4 bases, with 10 bases left in between.